Detailed here is one TCR beta chain. The antigen is undetermined. This sample was taken from a study of shared clonotypes between healthy human individuals. Study-level results: Sequencing depth was predicted to influence how clonotypes are shared among donors. Investigators collected only blood, and repertoires in tissues likely differ. The study drew on few donors, limiting represented genetic and exposure-history diversity.

The study drew all its donors from Caucasian adults living in Nashville, Tennessee. The data were produced by immunoSEQ multiplex PCR, yet TCRdb's version contains in-frame clones alone and is incomplete. Of approximately 1.4 million clones listed, 95% to 99% are singletons. The CDR3 has 13 residues. V lost 0 bases and J 6 bases, leaving 6 bases between the germline ends. Germline lookup yields CDR1 SGHRS and CDR2 YFSETQ. The sequencing sample was made of naive CD4+ T cells sorted from blood. Indicated subset: CD45RA+ positively selected. The chain joins TRBV5-1 to TRBJ1-4, with unresolved D. This clonotype was obtained from a man younger than 40 in good health. The CDR3 DNA is TGCGCCAGCAGCTTGGGGGCCGATGAAAAACTGTTTTTT. It specifies CASSLGADEKLFF.